This TCR beta chain was retrieved from a study of vaccination effects on CD4 cells after COVID-19. Whole-study context: Each person got two doses of an mRNA SARS-CoV-2 vaccine, BNT162b2 or mRNA-1273.

Using viral peptide pools, the ViraFEST assay grew out antigen-specific CD4+ T cells prior to sequencing. After around 10 days in culture, the CD4+ T cells were isolated. The healthy vaccine recipients, who had no prior SARS-CoV-2 infection, showed negative nucleocapsid antibodies. Generated by immunoSEQ multiplex PCR, the TCRdb table keeps only in-frame clones and is missing some. Of some 68,000 clones listed, around 72% were seen once; the top ten hold 4%. Germline-derived CDR1 and CDR2 are LGHDT and YNNKEL (reference sequence). Germline trimming cut 4 bases from V and 5 bases from J; bases unmatched to any gene: 5. The CDR3 totals 15 residues. Concerning this clone itself: Its antigen is not known.

This TCR was sampled from a human donor who received a COVID-19 vaccine. This chain connects TRBV3-1 (or the pseudogene TRBV3-2) to TRBJ2-2, with 9 nucleotides matching TRBD1. The input for sequencing was CD4+ T cells from PBMCs cultured with HCoV-OC43 spike peptides, taken before COVID-19 vaccination. Noted subset: HCoV-OC43 spike overlapping peptide pool stimulation. DNA for the CDR3: TGTGCCAGCAGCCGCGGGACAGGGAGAACCGGGGAGCTGTTTTTT. Its protein is CASSRGTGRTGELFF.